A selection of T cell receptor beta chains follows, all from one sample in a study of T-cell memory formation after mild COVID-19. TCRdb re-analysed the 5' RACE reads in MiXCR, keeping a single row per CDR3 protein. The sample has hundreds of thousands of distinct CDR3 sequences, roughly 22% seen once. Input material: PBMCs or a T cell subset sorted from them (not recorded which). All receptors derive from an adult woman who had mild COVID-19 (a few samples of this study predate the infection). Cell type and time point are not known. Both conserved end residues are trimmed from each CDR3. Each record gives: V gene, CDR3 protein.

>TRBV6-5
ASSYAGDTQY
>TRBV11-2
ASSLAGEAH
>TRBV18
ASSPDYLTTDTQY
>TRBV11-2
ASSFAHRSENTEAF
>TRBV4-1
ASSQERAAPGRPFSGANVLT
>TRBV7-2
ASSLATSGRNNEQF
>TRBV5-6
ASSGTYNEQF
>TRBV30
AWSVQRNQPQH
>TRBV7-6
ASSPEPGSGYGYT
>TRBV25-1
ASSERWGLSTDTQY
>TRBV7-9
ASSFGFGYGYT
>TRBV7-2
ASSLDLAGGPVQY
>TRBV6-1
ASRYAYEQY
>TRBV12-3/TRBV12-4
ASSSASGPYNEQF
>TRBV6-5
ASSRGLVNTGELF
>TRBV5-6
ASSLASRVETQY
>TRBV12-3/TRBV12-4
ASSLVRGPNEQF
>TRBV2
ASSPLGTLEETQY
>TRBV7-9
ASSLKLRGEYEQF
>TRBV12-3/TRBV12-4
ASSLRLARSEQY
>TRBV12-3/TRBV12-4
ASSLRDRADTEAF
>TRBV12-3/TRBV12-4
ASTAPRRGDRDTEAF
>TRBV4-1
ASSQEIASLNTEAF
>TRBV20-1
SARDLSAGELF
>TRBV7-2
ASSQDRGWEQY
>TRBV27
ASSLSGGYMSYEQY
>TRBV5-5
ASSLGPATGADTQY
>TRBV12-3/TRBV12-4
ASSFDYKEPQY
>TRBV10-3
AISRDSMVNEQF
>TRBV4-3
ASSQGWREIEQF
>TRBV6-5
ASSQPGQGNYGYT
>TRBV18
ASSPPGSNTGELF
>TRBV6-2/TRBV6-3
ASSYSSNSGAYEQY
>TRBV12-3/TRBV12-4
ASSFRAPTEQF
>TRBV5-6
ASSFRNSYEQY
>TRBV29-1
SVEGLAGTYTDTQY
>TRBV7-2
ASSARRDGRGYT
>TRBV5-1
ASSLPSGSEAF
>TRBV6-1
ASSPGTHEAF
>TRBV2
ASSEQGKNIQY
>TRBV6-1
ASSEANRDEQY
>TRBV6-5
ASSYSSTDTIY